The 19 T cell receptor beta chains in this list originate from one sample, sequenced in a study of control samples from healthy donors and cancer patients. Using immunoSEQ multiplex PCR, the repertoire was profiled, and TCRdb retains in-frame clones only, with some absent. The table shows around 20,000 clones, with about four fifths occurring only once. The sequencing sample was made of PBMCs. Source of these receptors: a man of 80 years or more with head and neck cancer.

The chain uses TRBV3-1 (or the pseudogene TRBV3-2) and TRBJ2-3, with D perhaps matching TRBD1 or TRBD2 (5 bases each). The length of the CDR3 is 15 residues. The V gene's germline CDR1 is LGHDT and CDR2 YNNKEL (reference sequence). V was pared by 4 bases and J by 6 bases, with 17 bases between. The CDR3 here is CASSPWVQGGDTQYF. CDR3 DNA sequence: TGTGCCAGCAGCCCGTGGGTTCAGGGCGGGGATACGCAGTATTTT.

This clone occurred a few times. Here the CDR3 reads CASSLVGSSYNEQFF. For the CDR3, the DNA is TGTGCCAGCAGCTTAGTTGGGAGCTCCTACAATGAGCAGTTCTTC. The genes are TRBV11-2 and TRBJ2-1; D may be TRBD2 (5 bases). CDR1 is SGHAT, CDR2 FQNNGV, per germline. Trimming shortened V by 1 base and J by 0 bases, and 7 bases separated the two germline ends. The CDR3 extends over 15 amino acids. Using reference TRBV11-2 and TRBJ2-1 for the parts outside the CDR3, the full variable domain is EAGVAQSPRYKIIEKRQSVAFWCNPISGHATLYWYQQILGQGPKLLIQFQNNGVVDDSQLPKDRFSAERLKGVDSTLKIQPAKLEDSAVYLCASSLVGSSYNEQFFGPGTRLTVL.

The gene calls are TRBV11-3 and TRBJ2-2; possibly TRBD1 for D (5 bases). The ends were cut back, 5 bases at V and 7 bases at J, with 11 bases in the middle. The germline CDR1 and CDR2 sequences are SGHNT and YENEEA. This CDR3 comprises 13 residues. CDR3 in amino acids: CASSGDRIGELFF. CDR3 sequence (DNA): TGTGCCAGCAGCGGAGACAGAATCGGGGAGCTGTTTTTT.

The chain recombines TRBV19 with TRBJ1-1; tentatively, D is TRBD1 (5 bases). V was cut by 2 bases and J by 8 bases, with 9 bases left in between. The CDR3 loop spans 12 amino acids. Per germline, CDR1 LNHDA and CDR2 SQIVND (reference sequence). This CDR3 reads CASSIWGLEAFF. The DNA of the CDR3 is TGTGCCAGTAGTATATGGGGACTAGAAGCTTTCTTT.

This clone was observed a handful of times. The CDR3 sequence is CASSPTSFRLSTDTQYF. The CDR3 nucleotides read TGCGCCAGCAGCCCCACTAGTTTCCGTTTAAGCACAGATACGCAGTATTTT. The chain uses TRBV4-3 and TRBJ2-3, with D possibly TRBD2 on 5 matching bases. CDR1 LGHNA and CDR2 YSLEER come from the germline V gene. CDR3 length: 17 residues. The V and J ends lost 4 bases and 0 bases respectively, with 17 bases between them.

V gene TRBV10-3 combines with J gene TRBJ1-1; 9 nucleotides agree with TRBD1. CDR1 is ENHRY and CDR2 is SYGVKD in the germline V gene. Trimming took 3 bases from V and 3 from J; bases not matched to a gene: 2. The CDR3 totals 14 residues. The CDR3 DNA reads TGTGCCATCAGTGACCGGACAGGGGACACTGAAGCTTTCTTT. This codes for CAISDRTGDTEAFF.

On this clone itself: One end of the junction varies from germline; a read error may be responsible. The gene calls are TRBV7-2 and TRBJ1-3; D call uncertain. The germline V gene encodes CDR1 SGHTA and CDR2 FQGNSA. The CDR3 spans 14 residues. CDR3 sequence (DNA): TGTGCCAGCAGTTTAGGGCAGCCTGGAAACACCATATATTTT. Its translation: CASSLGQPGNTIYF.

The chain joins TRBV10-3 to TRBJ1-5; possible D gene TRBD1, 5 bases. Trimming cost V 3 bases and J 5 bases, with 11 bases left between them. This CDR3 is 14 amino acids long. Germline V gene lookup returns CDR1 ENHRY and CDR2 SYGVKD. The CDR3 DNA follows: TGTGCCATCAGTGACAGGGTAAGCGATCAGCCCCAGCATTTT. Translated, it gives CAISDRVSDQPQHF.

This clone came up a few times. CDR3 loop: CATSRGEATPYGYTF. The CDR3 nucleotides read TGTGCCACCAGCAGAGGGGAGGCCACCCCCTATGGCTACACCTTC. The chain carries TRBV15 and TRBJ1-2; D gene uncertain. The CDR3 is made up of 15 amino acids. Deletions cut 1 base from V and 4 bases from J, with 13 bases between. In germline, CDR1 is LNHNV, CDR2 YYDKDF (reference sequence).

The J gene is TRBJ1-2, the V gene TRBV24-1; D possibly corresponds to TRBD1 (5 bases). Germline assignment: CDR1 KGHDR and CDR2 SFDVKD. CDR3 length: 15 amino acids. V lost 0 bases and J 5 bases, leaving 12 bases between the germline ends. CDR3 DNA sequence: TGTGCCACCAGTGATTTGCGCGCAGGGACGTATGGCTACACCTTC. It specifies CATSDLRAGTYGYTF.

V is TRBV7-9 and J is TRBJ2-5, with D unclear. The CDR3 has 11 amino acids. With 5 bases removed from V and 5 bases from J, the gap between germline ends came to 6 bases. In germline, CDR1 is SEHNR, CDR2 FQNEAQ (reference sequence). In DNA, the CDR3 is TGTGCCAGCAGCCCAACGGAGACCCAGTACTTC. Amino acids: CASSPTETQYF.

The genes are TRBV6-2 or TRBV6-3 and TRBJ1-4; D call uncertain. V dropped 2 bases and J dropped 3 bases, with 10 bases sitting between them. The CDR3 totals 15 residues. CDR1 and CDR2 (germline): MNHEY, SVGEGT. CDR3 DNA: TGTGCCAGCAGTTACGAAGGGAGAGCTAATGAAAAACTGTTTTTT. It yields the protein CASSYEGRANEKLFF.

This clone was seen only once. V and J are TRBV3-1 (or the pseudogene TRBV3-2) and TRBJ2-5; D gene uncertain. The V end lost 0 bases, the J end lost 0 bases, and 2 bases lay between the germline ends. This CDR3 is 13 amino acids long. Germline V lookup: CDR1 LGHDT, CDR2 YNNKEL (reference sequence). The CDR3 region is CASSQENQETQYF. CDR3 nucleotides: TGTGCCAGCAGCCAAGAGAACCAAGAGACCCAGTACTTC.

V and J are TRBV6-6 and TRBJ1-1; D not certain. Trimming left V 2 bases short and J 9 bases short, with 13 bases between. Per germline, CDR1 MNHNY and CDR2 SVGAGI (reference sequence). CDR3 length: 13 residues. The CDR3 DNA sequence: TGTGCCAGCAGTTACGCGAAAGGACCCCAAGCTTTCTTT. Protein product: CASSYAKGPQAFF.

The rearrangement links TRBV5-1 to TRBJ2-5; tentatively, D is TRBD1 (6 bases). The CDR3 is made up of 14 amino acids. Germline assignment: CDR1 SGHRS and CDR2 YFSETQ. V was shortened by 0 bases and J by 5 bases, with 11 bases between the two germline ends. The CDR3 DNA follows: TGCGCCAGCAGCTTGGCCCTGGGGGCGGAGACCCAGTACTTC. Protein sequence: CASSLALGAETQYF.

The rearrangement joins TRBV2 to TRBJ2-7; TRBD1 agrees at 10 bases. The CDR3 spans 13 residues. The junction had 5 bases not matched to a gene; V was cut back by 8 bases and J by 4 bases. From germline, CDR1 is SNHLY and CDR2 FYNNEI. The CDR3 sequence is CASGGQGIYEQYF. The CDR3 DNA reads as TGTGCCAGCGGGGGACAGGGGATTTACGAGCAGTACTTC.

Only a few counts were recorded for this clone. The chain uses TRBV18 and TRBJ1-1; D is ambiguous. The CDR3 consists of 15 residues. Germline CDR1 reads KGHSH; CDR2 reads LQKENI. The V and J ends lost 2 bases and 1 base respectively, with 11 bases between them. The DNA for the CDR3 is TGTGCCAGCTCACCAGGACTTGGAAGGAACACTGAAGCTTTCTTT. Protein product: CASSPGLGRNTEAFF. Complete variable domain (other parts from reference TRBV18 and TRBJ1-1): NAGVMQNPRHLVRRRGQEARLRCSPMKGHSHVYWYRQLPEEGLKFMVYLQKENIIDESGMPKERFSAEFPKEGPSILRIQQVVRGDSAAYFCASSPGLGRNTEAFFGQGTRLTVV.

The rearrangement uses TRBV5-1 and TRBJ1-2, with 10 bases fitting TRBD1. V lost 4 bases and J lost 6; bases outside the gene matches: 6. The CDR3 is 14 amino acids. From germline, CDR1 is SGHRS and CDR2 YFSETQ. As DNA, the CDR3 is TGCGCCAGCAGCAGACAGGGGGCAGAGGATGGCTACACCTTC. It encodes CASSRQGAEDGYTF.

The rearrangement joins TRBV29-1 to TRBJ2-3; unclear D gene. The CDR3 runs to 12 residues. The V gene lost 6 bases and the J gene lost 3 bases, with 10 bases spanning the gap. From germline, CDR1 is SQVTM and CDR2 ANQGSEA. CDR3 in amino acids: CSVRKQTDTQYF. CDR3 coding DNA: TGCAGCGTCCGGAAGCAGACAGATACGCAGTATTTT.